Presented here are 21 T cell receptor beta chains from one specimen sequenced in a study of cytotoxic CD8 clonotypes in ibrutinib-treated CLL. This table comes from immunoSEQ multiplex PCR, and its TCRdb copy is limited to in-frame clones, with some not included. The table lists tens of thousands of clones, 83% of them singletons, with around 21% in the top ten. The sample consisted of PBMCs, taken after 24 months of ibrutinib treatment. The receptors shown here come from a human donor with chronic lymphocytic leukemia.

The chain is built from TRBV6-5 and TRBJ1-2; perhaps TRBD1 as D (6 bases). Trimming stripped 6 bases from V and 4 bases from J, with 9 bases between. Germline CDR1 MNHEY, CDR2 SVGAGI. The CDR3 contains 12 residues. This chain's CDR3 is CASSQGRYGYTF. CDR3 nucleotides: TGTGCCAGCAGCCAGGGGCGCTATGGCTACACCTTC.

The V and J genes are TRBV28 and TRBJ2-5; TRBD2 might be the D (6 bases). There are 13 residues in the CDR3. Germline lookup yields CDR1 MDHEN and CDR2 SYDVKM. Trimming removed 4 bases from V and 5 bases from J, with 11 bases in between. CDR3 DNA sequence: TGTGCCAGCAGTTACGGGGGAGTTGAGACCCAGTACTTC. It encodes CASSYGGVETQYF.

CDR3 nucleotide sequence: TGTGCCAGCTCACCGGGGGGTACAGATACGCAGTATTTT. Its translation: CASSPGGTDTQYF. V and J are TRBV18 and TRBJ2-3; maybe TRBD2 (6 bases). This CDR3 has 13 residues. The germline V gene has CDR1 KGHSH and CDR2 LQKENI. Trimming removed 3 bases from V and 3 bases from J, with 7 bases in between.

J is TRBJ2-1 and V is TRBV12-5, with 9 nucleotides matching TRBD1. There are 16 residues in the CDR3. Trimming at V came to 4 bases and at J to 7 bases, leaving 11 bases not matched to a gene. Germline CDR1 and CDR2: LGHNT and FRNRAP. This CDR3 reads CASGWEGTGSTNEQFF. The CDR3 DNA follows: TGTGCTAGTGGTTGGGAAGGGACAGGGTCGACTAATGAGCAGTTCTTC.

The chain has TRBV18 and TRBJ2-1, with a possible D match to TRBD1 (5 bases). Germline loops: CDR1 KGHSH, CDR2 LQKENI. This CDR3 region has 15 residues. The V and J ends lost 2 bases and 3 bases respectively, with 11 bases between them. As DNA, the CDR3 is TGTGCCAGCTCACCAGGCAGGGCAAACTACAATGAGCAGTTCTTC. This codes for CASSPGRANYNEQFF.

The table lists this clone with a count of one. In nucleotides, the CDR3 is TGTGCCAGCAGCTCGCAAGGGTTGCGCGAGACCCAGTACTTC. Protein sequence: CASSSQGLRETQYF. The V gene is TRBV9, the J gene TRBJ2-5; unclear D gene. The CDR3 sequence is 14 residues long. Germline V gene data show CDR1 as SGDLS and CDR2 as YYNGEE. Trimming stripped 4 bases from V and 5 bases from J, with 15 bases between. The entire variable domain, with the rest obtained from reference TRBV9 and TRBJ2-5, is as follows: DSGVTQTPKHLITATGQRVTLRCSPRSGDLSVYWYQQSLDQGLQFLIQYYNGEERAKGNILERFSAQQFPDLHSELNLSSLELGDSALYFCASSSQGLRETQYFGPGTRLLVL.

This clone was counted a few times. The rearrangement links TRBV29-1 to TRBJ2-7, with no clear D. The V and J ends lost 7 bases and 4 bases respectively, with 14 bases between them. CDR3 size: 12 residues. The germline V gene has CDR1 SQVTM and CDR2 ANQGSEA. Here the CDR3 reads CSGLRYGYEQYF. In DNA form, the CDR3 reads TGCAGCGGCCTGAGGTACGGTTACGAGCAGTACTTC.

The gene calls are TRBV4-2 and TRBJ2-1; D may be TRBD2 (6 bases). CDR1 is LGHNA, CDR2 YNFKEQ, per germline. The CDR3 is 17 amino acids. V was shortened by 0 bases and J by 4 bases, with 16 bases between the two germline ends. The CDR3 DNA follows: TGTGCCAGCAGCCAAGAAGGGACTCCTTCGTTTTACAATGAGCAGTTCTTC. Encoded protein: CASSQEGTPSFYNEQFF.

The chain carries TRBV19 and TRBJ2-3; D might be TRBD1 or TRBD2, each matching 5 bases. The germline gives CDR1 LNHDA, CDR2 SQIVND (reference sequence). The CDR3 is 16 residues long. V was cut by 5 bases and J by 3 bases, with 18 bases left in between. The DNA for the CDR3 is TGTGCCAGTAGTGGCCGGGACCAAAAAGGGACAGATACGCAGTATTTT. It translates to CASSGRDQKGTDTQYF.

The chain uses TRBV14 and TRBJ2-7; D gene ambiguous. In germline, CDR1 is SGHDN, CDR2 FVKESK. V was shortened by 4 bases and J by 4 bases, with 17 bases between the two germline ends. The length of the CDR3 is 15 residues. CDR3 amino acids: CASSLGRPLGYEQYF. CDR3 nucleotide sequence: TGTGCCAGCAGCCTCGGACGGCCGTTGGGTTACGAGCAGTACTTC.

This chain connects TRBV19 to TRBJ2-7; 14 bases map to TRBD2. Trimming cost V 5 bases and J 4 bases; bases outside gene matches: 4. The CDR3 has 15 amino acids. CDR1 is LNHDA and CDR2 is SQIVND in the germline V gene (reference sequence). CDR3 sequence reads: CASSVGTSGSYEQYF. The DNA for the CDR3 is TGTGCCAGTAGTGTCGGGACTAGCGGGAGTTACGAGCAGTACTTC.

This clone is a singleton in its sample. This chain connects TRBV18 to TRBJ2-5; D ambiguous. Trimming removed 6 bases from V and 2 bases from J, with 10 bases in between. This CDR3 is built from 13 residues. Germline V gene sequence: CDR1 KGHSH, CDR2 LQKENI. In nucleotides, the CDR3 is TGTGCCAGCTCTGAGTCTACACAAGAGACCCAGTACTTC. Protein: CASSESTQETQYF.

This chain joins TRBV4-1 and TRBJ2-3; D gene ambiguous. The V gene lost 0 bases and the J gene lost 3 bases, with 13 bases spanning the gap. The CDR3 runs to 16 residues. Germline CDR1 MGHRA, CDR2 YSYEKL. CDR3 bases: TGCGCCAGCAGCCAAGATTACCAGAGTACGACAGATACGCAGTATTTT. Its protein is CASSQDYQSTTDTQYF.

V gene TRBV18 combines with J gene TRBJ1-2; maybe TRBD1 (5 bases). Deletions cut 3 bases from V and 3 bases from J, with 11 bases between. The germline gives CDR1 KGHSH, CDR2 LQKENI. The CDR3 totals 14 residues. CDR3 nucleotide sequence: TGTGCCAGCTCACCGCCCGGGACGGACTATGGCTACACCTTC. As protein: CASSPPGTDYGYTF.

V and J are TRBV10-1 and TRBJ2-7; no definite D call. V lost 3 bases and J lost 5, with 14 bases in between. The CDR3 runs to 14 residues. Germline assignment: CDR1 WNHNN and CDR2 SYGVQD (reference sequence). CDR3 DNA sequence: TGCGCCAGCAGTGACAGTCCTCGGGCGGACGAGCAGTACTTC. Encoded protein: CASSDSPRADEQYF.

This clone was observed a few times. The chain uses TRBV19 and TRBJ2-6; maybe TRBD1 (5 bases). The CDR3 covers 14 residues. Germline V gene lookup returns CDR1 LNHDA and CDR2 SQIVND (reference sequence). V shed 9 bases and J shed 0 bases, with 9 bases lying between them. The CDR3 loop is CASQGDSGANVLTF. The CDR3 DNA is TGTGCCAGCCAGGGTGACTCTGGGGCCAACGTCCTGACTTTC.

The V gene is TRBV7-2, the J gene TRBJ2-1; D gene uncertain. The V end was cut by 0 bases, the J end by 2 bases, with 5 bases between. The CDR3 loop spans 14 amino acids. Germline values: CDR1 SGHTA, CDR2 FQGNSA. The CDR3: CASSLASTYNEQFF. The DNA of the CDR3 is TGTGCCAGCAGCTTAGCCTCCACCTACAATGAGCAGTTCTTC.

The chain combines TRBV6-5 with TRBJ1-1; D remains ambiguous. The germline V and J ends were trimmed by 6 bases and 1 base, with 9 bases remaining between them. The germline CDR1 and CDR2 sequences are MNHEY and SVGAGI. The CDR3 is 13 amino acids. The CDR3 DNA sequence: TGTGCCAGCAGACAATTTACGAACACTGAAGCTTTCTTT. The encoded protein is CASRQFTNTEAFF.

The chain joins TRBV7-2 to TRBJ1-6; a weak D match, TRBD1 (6 bases). The V gene's germline CDR1 is SGHTA and CDR2 FQGNSA. The CDR3 is 14 residues long. Trimming removed 9 bases from V and 7 bases from J, with 16 bases in between. The CDR3 DNA sequence: TGTGCCAGTGCAGGGGCAGACTTAAATTCACCCCTCCACTTT. Translating gives CASAGADLNSPLHF.

The chain joins TRBV2 to TRBJ2-1; D is possibly TRBD1 or TRBD2 (5 bases each). The CDR3 loop spans 14 amino acids. CDR1 and CDR2 (germline): SNHLY, FYNNEI. Between the trimmed V and J ends, which lost 7 bases and 6 bases, there was a span of 16 bases. CDR3 region: CASTGTITSNEQFF. CDR3 DNA sequence: TGTGCCAGCACCGGGACGATTACTAGCAATGAGCAGTTCTTC.

V usage is TRBV5-1 and J usage is TRBJ1-2; no definite D call. V gave up 4 bases and J gave up 0 bases, with 13 bases separating them. Germline V lookup: CDR1 SGHRS, CDR2 YFSETQ. CDR3 length: 15 residues. CDR3 amino acids: CASSKGAVPNYGYTF. In DNA, the CDR3 is TGCGCCAGCAGCAAGGGCGCAGTCCCTAACTATGGCTACACCTTC.